Shown below are 3 T cell receptor beta chains from a single sample sequenced in a study of stem cell transplantation in POMP-related autoinflammatory disease. Regarding the study as a whole: Fewer unique TRB V-J gene pairings were identified in patients with PRAID. PRAID patients trended toward lower TRB diversity and higher clonality in all analyzed T-cell subsets.

Measured with immunoSEQ multiplex PCR; TCRdb has only the in-frame clones, and not every one. Counted here are approximately 11,000 clones, more than 85% occurring once; the ten biggest clones make up approximately 54%. Their antigens are not known. Material: CD8+ T cells from PBMCs, obtained before stem cell transplantation. The receptors come from a human donor with POMP-related autoinflammation and immune dysregulation (PRAID).

The gene calls are TRBV10-3 and TRBJ2-2; tentative D call: TRBD2 (6 bases). In germline, CDR1 is ENHRY, CDR2 SYGVKD. Trimming left V 10 bases short and J 5 bases short, with 14 bases between. This CDR3 comprises 13 residues. For the CDR3, the DNA is TGTGCCACGGGGGACTCCCTAACCGGGGAGCTGTTTTTT. Translated, it gives CATGDSLTGELFF.

This chain links TRBV4-1 with TRBJ2-7; D is ambiguous. This CDR3 region has 14 residues. Deletions cut 2 bases from V and 6 bases from J, with 14 bases between. Germline V CDR1 and CDR2: MGHRA, YSYEKL. The CDR3 DNA follows: TGCGCCAGCAGCCAATCGCAGAGCCTTTTCGAGCAGTACTTC. It translates to CASSQSQSLFEQYF.

Only a few counts were recorded for this clone. The chain joins TRBV10-1 to TRBJ2-7; D may be TRBD2 (6 bases). V lost 9 bases, J lost 3 bases, and 15 bases lay in between. This CDR3 comprises 13 residues. Germline values: CDR1 WNHNN, CDR2 SYGVQD (reference sequence). The CDR3 reads CAREGPNYYEQYF. The CDR3, as DNA: TGCGCCAGGGAGGGTCCAAATTACTACGAGCAGTACTTC.